This T cell receptor beta chain was sequenced for a study of cytomegalovirus exposure and HLA in healthy donors. Regarding the study as a whole: The study designated roughly 150 TCR beta chains cytomegalovirus-associated.

Turning to this clone: Its antigen remains unidentified.

The germline V gene has CDR1 PRHDT and CDR2 FYEKMQ (reference sequence). With 6 bases clipped from V and 6 bases from J, the junction kept 5 bases outside the gene matches. The CDR3 consists of 14 residues. The PCR ran on 60 Vbeta and 13 Jbeta primers. Per the authors' pipeline: In a later analysis, the count reached 76 million or so unique TCR beta chains, with about 10 million shared. This table comes from immunoSEQ multiplex PCR, and its TCRdb copy is limited to in-frame clones, with some not included. V, J and clone size derive from that table, while D and trimming were established from the DNA sequence. The sample has 120,000 or so clones, 72% seen once.

This rearrangement joins TRBV13 to TRBJ2-2; 9 nucleotides align to TRBD1. The sequenced sample was PBMCs. The sequence came from a man younger than 45 in good health and CMV-seronegative. CDR3 residues: CASSWTGVAGELFF. CDR3 nucleotides: TGTGCCAGCAGTTGGACAGGGGTTGCCGGGGAGCTGTTTTTT.